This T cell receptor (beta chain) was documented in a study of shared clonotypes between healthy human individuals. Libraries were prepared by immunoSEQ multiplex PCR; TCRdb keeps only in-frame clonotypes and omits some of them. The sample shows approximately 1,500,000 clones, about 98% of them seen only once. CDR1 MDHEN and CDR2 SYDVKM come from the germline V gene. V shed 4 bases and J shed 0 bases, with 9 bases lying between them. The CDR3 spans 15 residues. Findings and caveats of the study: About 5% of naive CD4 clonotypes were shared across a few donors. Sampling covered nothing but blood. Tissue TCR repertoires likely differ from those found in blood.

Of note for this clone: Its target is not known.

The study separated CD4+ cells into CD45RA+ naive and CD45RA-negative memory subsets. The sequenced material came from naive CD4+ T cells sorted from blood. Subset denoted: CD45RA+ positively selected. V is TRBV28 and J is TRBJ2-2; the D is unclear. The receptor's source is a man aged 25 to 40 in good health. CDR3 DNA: TGTGCCAGCAGTTCACGAAACCCGAACACCGGGGAGCTGTTTTTT. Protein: CASSSRNPNTGELFF.